One TCR beta chain is described in this entry. It lacks a known antigen. Base-call qualities are not available, and no considerably larger clone is one nucleotide away. To estimate absolute template abundance from read counts, synthetic TCR analog templates were spiked into each PCR. The immunoSEQ assay was used to amplify TCRbeta CDR3 regions from genomic DNA with bias-controlled V and J gene primers. Sequencing of rearranged TCRbeta segments was performed at approximately 20X coverage. Turning to the authors' computational methods: Sequencing errors were corrected by clustering, and CDR3s were annotated against IMGT so that V, D and J genes could be assigned. Downstream analyses used only productive TCRbeta rearrangements, leaving out any out-of-frame or stop-codon sequences. To compute clonality, Shannon entropy was normalized by the log of the number of unique productive sequences and then subtracted from one. Fisher's exact test with Benjamini-Hochberg correction, at a threshold of adjusted p below 0.01, was used to find clones that differed between time points or between blood and tumor. TCRdb stores this immuneACCESS table with in-frame sequences only. Part of the clones is absent; in the studies checked, under half of the shortfall reflects unresolved V genes, and no reason is known for the rest. D and trimming come from the DNA, and the V and J calls and clone size come from that table. The sample contains about 42,000 clones, 70% to 85% of them found a single time. The ten biggest clones cover 2.5% to 3% of the sample.

V is cut back by 0 bases and J by 0 bases, with 5 bases in the junction unmatched. Via the germline V gene, CDR1 is ENHRY and CDR2 SYGVKD. Its CDR3 holds 17 amino acids, cysteine through phenylalanine. Only the CDR3 DNA stays, 51 bases, in frame from base 1. The sample originates from a study of PD-L1 blockade in urothelial cancer (dated by TCRdb to about 2017). Regarding the complete study: Every patient began therapy in the mid-2010s and was given atezolizumab 1,200 mg intravenously every 3 weeks. Blood samples were analyzed 3 weeks after the start of treatment (second dose) and 6 weeks after the start of treatment. About 90% of the roughly 29 patients were identified as males with urothelial cancer of bladder origin, and a prior smoking history was reported by 18 of 29 patients. Under ten patients reached durable clinical benefit, while roughly 22 patients did not. Durable clinical benefit meant progression-free survival longer than 6 months, and TCR features were also tested against progression-free and overall survival. Somatic, immune and clinical correlates of response to PD-L1 blockade with atezolizumab in urothelial cancer were the focus of an exploratory multi-omic analysis. Patients had an ECOG performance status of 0 or 1 and had received between 0 and 3 prior chemotherapy regimens. In the same patients, whole exome sequencing and RNA sequencing of pretreatment tumors were performed in addition to TCR sequencing. A median of about 150,000 T cells and 80,000 to 95,000 unique TCRs was obtained from blood samples, and a median clonality of around 0.072 was observed. Pretreatment blood TCR-seq was available for about 27 patients, at least one posttreatment blood collection was obtained for some 25 patients, and tumor TCR-seq was available for some 25 patients. Pretreatment tumor samples and matched peripheral blood, collected serially before and after atezolizumab treatment, underwent TCR sequencing. Beyond this particular receptor, the publication reports: Patients with durable benefit showed greater expansion of tumor-associated TCR clones in peripheral blood 3 weeks after starting treatment (n of about 20, p = 0.022). Small sample size (n ≈ 29) and many exploratory analyses mean the results are intended to be hypothesis-generating. Improved progression-free and overall survival was associated with having pretreatment peripheral blood TCR clonality below the median.

The cohort included roughly 29 patients with locally advanced or metastatic urothelial carcinoma who were treated at Memorial Sloan Kettering on a trial protocol. Peripheral blood mononuclear cells were collected pretreatment and during treatment, with between 1 and 8 total time points obtained per patient. The Qiagen DNeasy Blood extraction kit was used to purify genomic DNA from total PBMCs and from tumor samples. Collected pretreatment and during treatment, PBMCs were isolated and stored as previously described. The chain joins TRBV10-3 to TRBJ2-1; 7 central bases correspond to TRBD2. This TCR was recovered from a man in his 70s with urothelial cancer. The sample in question was PBMCs, obtained around atezolizumab (anti-PD-L1) treatment. The CDR3 reads as follows: CAISESTSGISYNEQFF. The DNA is TGTGCCATCAGTGAGTCAACCAGCGGGATCTCCTACAATGAGCAGTTCTTC.